The 26 T cell receptor beta chains presented below share a single source sample, sequenced in a study of response to subunit inactivated influenza vaccine (dated by TCRdb to the late 2010s). The receptor library was made with RT-PCR. The sequencer was an Illumina HiSeq 2500. TCRdb applied fastp at Q25 and MiXCR to the public reads, then kept only in-frame beta chains. Rows are unified per CDR3 protein, each entry keeping the most common DNA and genes. For this sample the table gives around 600,000 distinct CDR3 sequences, of which approximately 10% were detected only once. Jointly, the top ten make up 11% of the sample. The data also belong to a second study, concerning T cells expressing NK-cell markers. The second study's authors report: TCR beta cDNA libraries were prepared using 5'RACE template switching, which introduced a universal primer site and unique molecular identifiers.

Sequencing was performed on PBMCs from blood, taken on the day of vaccination. The origin of the receptors is a man aged 50 or older who received an inactivated influenza vaccine. Donor details come from another sample of the same person, matched by shared clones.

The rearrangement links TRBV5-6 to TRBJ1-1; possibly TRBD1 for D (6 bases). CDR1 is SGHDT and CDR2 is YYEEEE in the germline V gene. The CDR3 is made up of 14 amino acids. The V gene lost 2 bases and the J gene lost 4 bases, with 12 bases spanning the gap. CDR3 sequence reads: CASSLWTVTTEAFF. The CDR3 DNA is TGTGCCAGCAGCTTATGGACAGTTACCACTGAAGCTTTCTTT.

This clonotype was picked up a small number of times. The chain joins TRBV28 to TRBJ1-5; 7 bases map to TRBD1. The germline gives CDR1 MDHEN, CDR2 SYDVKM. The CDR3 length is 17 residues. The V segment lost 1 base and the J segment 2 bases; nucleotides outside the gene matches: 8. CDR3 loop: CASSLLNAGQGNQPQHF. The CDR3, as DNA: TGTGCCAGCAGTTTATTGAACGCTGGACAGGGCAATCAGCCCCAGCATTTT.

The rearrangement joins TRBV20-1 to TRBJ2-1; D is ambiguous. The V gene lost 1 base and the J gene lost 4 bases, with 14 bases spanning the gap. CDR3 size: 15 residues. Germline values: CDR1 DFQATT, CDR2 SNEGSKA (reference sequence). Here the CDR3 reads CSARALGVQYNEQFF. CDR3 coding DNA: TGCAGTGCTAGAGCCCTAGGAGTTCAGTACAATGAGCAGTTCTTC.

This clonotype was seen more than once but under ten times. The rearrangement links TRBV9 to TRBJ2-3; 7 nucleotides match TRBD2. CDR3 size: 14 residues. The germline gives CDR1 SGDLS, CDR2 YYNGEE. The junction had 7 bases not matched to a gene; V was cut back by 4 bases and J by 5 bases. CDR3 DNA: TGTGCCAGCAGCTTCAGCGGGACGCAAGATACGCAGTATTTT. This codes for CASSFSGTQDTQYF.

The V call is TRBV5-1, the J call TRBJ2-7; D might be TRBD1 (6 bases). V was trimmed by 5 bases and J by 0 bases, leaving 18 bases between them. Germline V gene data show CDR1 as SGHRS and CDR2 as YFSETQ. CDR3 length: 16 residues. CDR3 bases: TGCGCCAGCAGACAAAGCACAGGGCTTAACTCCTACGAGCAGTACTTC. It yields the protein CASRQSTGLNSYEQYF.

V usage is TRBV25-1 and J usage is TRBJ1-1; D is perhaps TRBD1 (5 bases). Germline V gene data show CDR1 as MGHDK and CDR2 as SYGVNS. The V end was cut by 2 bases, the J end by 5 bases, with 9 bases between. The CDR3 spans 13 residues. CDR3 sequence (DNA): TGTGCCAGCAGTGAAGGGGGAGGGACTGAAGCTTTCTTT. It is translated as CASSEGGGTEAFF.

This chain joins TRBV24-1 and TRBJ2-7; 9 bases match TRBD1. V lost 2 bases and J lost 6; bases outside the gene matches: 4. This CDR3 is 14 amino acids long. CDR1 is KGHDR, CDR2 SFDVKD, per germline. CDR3 region: CATSDWGTGSEQYF. The CDR3 coding sequence is TGTGCCACCAGTGATTGGGGGACAGGGAGCGAGCAGTACTTC.

The gene calls are TRBV5-1 and TRBJ2-5, with D maybe TRBD2 (5 bases). The germline V gene has CDR1 SGHRS and CDR2 YFSETQ. This CDR3 comprises 15 residues. The V end lost 1 base, the J end lost 4 bases, and 14 bases lay between the germline ends. In DNA form, the CDR3 reads TGCGCCAGCAGCTTGTCCGGAGGTGGGAGAGAGACCCAGTACTTC. Translated: CASSLSGGGRETQYF. Using reference TRBV5-1 and TRBJ2-5 for the parts outside the CDR3, the full variable domain is KAGVTQTPRYLIKTRGQQVTLSCSPISGHRSVSWYQQTPGQGLQFLFEYFSETQRNKGNFPGRFSGRQFSNSRSEMNVSTLELGDSALYLCASSLSGGGRETQYFGPGTRLLVL.

With respect to this clonotype: A much more abundant neighbour one base away suggests this may be a read error. J is TRBJ2-3 and V is TRBV7-9; 8 positions match TRBD2. The trim removed 5 bases at V and 2 bases at J, leaving 9 bases unmatched. The germline CDR1 and CDR2 sequences are SEHNR and FQNEAQ (reference sequence). The CDR3 runs 16 residues. The CDR3 reads CASSLASGLYTDTQYF. The CDR3 DNA follows: TGTGCCAGCAGCCTTGCTAGCGGGCTATACACAGATACGCAGTATTTT.

This clonotype was detected a few times. V and J are TRBV5-1 and TRBJ1-1; TRBD1 might be the D (6 bases). V shed 1 base and J shed 6 bases, with 10 bases lying between them. CDR1 is SGHRS, CDR2 YFSETQ, per germline. The CDR3 sequence is 13 residues long. The CDR3 coding sequence is TGCGCCAGCAGCTTGAAAGGGGGGCCTGAAGCTTTCTTT. Protein sequence: CASSLKGGPEAFF.

There are a few counts of this clonotype. The chain has TRBV28 and TRBJ2-5, with D unclear. This CDR3 spans 12 amino acids. The V end was cut by 5 bases, the J end by 10 bases, with 14 bases between. Germline CDR1 and CDR2: MDHEN and SYDVKM. CDR3 protein: CASSLFGRDQYF. In DNA form, the CDR3 reads TGTGCCAGCAGTCTCTTTGGTAGGGACCAGTACTTC.

This clonotype has at least ten counts. The chain joins TRBV30 to TRBJ1-2, with D possibly matching TRBD1 (5 bases). The V end was cut by 5 bases, the J end by 7 bases, with 14 bases between. CDR1 is GTSNPN, CDR2 SVGIG, per germline (reference sequence). The CDR3 spans 12 residues. The CDR3 DNA follows: TGTGCCTGGGGGGGTAATACCCTTGGCTACACCTTC. This encodes CAWGGNTLGYTF.

CDR3: CASSSTGKNTGELFF. The DNA for the CDR3 is TGTGCCAGCAGCTCTACCGGGAAAAACACCGGGGAGCTGTTTTTT. V is TRBV7-3 and J is TRBJ2-2; D is perhaps TRBD2 (5 bases). Trimming stripped 4 bases from V and 2 bases from J, with 11 bases between. CDR1 SGHTA and CDR2 FQGTGA come from the germline V gene. The CDR3 consists of 15 residues.

The J gene is TRBJ2-4, the V gene TRBV29-1; D possibly corresponds to TRBD2 (5 bases). Germline lookup yields CDR1 SQVTM and CDR2 ANQGSEA. The CDR3 sequence is 12 residues long. With 6 bases removed from V and 10 bases from J, the gap between germline ends came to 16 bases. The CDR3 DNA is TGCAGCGTGGAACGACAATCGGGGATTCAGTACTTC. Translating gives CSVERQSGIQYF.

In this sample, this clonotype turned up many times. The chain recombines TRBV12-3 or TRBV12-4 with TRBJ2-7, with 9 bases fitting TRBD2. This CDR3 region has 14 residues. Unmatched junction bases numbered 5, after V lost 5 bases and J lost 3 bases. In DNA, the CDR3 is TGTGCCAGCAGTCAAGCGGGAGGAAACTACGAGCAGTACTTC. Amino acid sequence: CASSQAGGNYEQYF.

This clonotype was found a few times. The chain has TRBV9 and TRBJ2-5, with a weak D call TRBD2 (6 bases). Germline loops: CDR1 SGDLS, CDR2 YYNGEE. The CDR3 consists of 16 residues. V was clipped by 3 bases and J by 2 bases, with 17 bases between them. Written as DNA, the CDR3 is TGTGCCAGCAGCGCAGGGAGGACACCGCTGCAAGAGACCCAGTACTTC. It codes for CASSAGRTPLQETQYF. Drawing the rest from reference TRBV9 and TRBJ2-5, the complete variable domain is DSGVTQTPKHLITATGQRVTLRCSPRSGDLSVYWYQQSLDQGLQFLIQYYNGEERAKGNILERFSAQQFPDLHSELNLSSLELGDSALYFCASSAGRTPLQETQYFGPGTRLLVL.

V usage is TRBV4-3 and J usage is TRBJ2-1; tentative D call: TRBD2 (6 bases). Germline CDR1 and CDR2: LGHNA and YSLEER. CDR3 length: 15 amino acids. V was shortened by 0 bases and J by 5 bases, with 11 bases between the two germline ends. CDR3 loop: CASSQDWGVNNEQFF. The DNA for the CDR3 is TGCGCCAGCAGCCAAGATTGGGGGGTCAACAATGAGCAGTTCTTC.

This clonotype was detected a few times. The V call is TRBV6-1, the J call TRBJ1-2; 9 positions match TRBD1. V was pared by 6 bases and J by 7 bases, with 9 bases of the junction left unmatched. The CDR3 totals 14 residues. Germline V lookup: CDR1 MNHNS, CDR2 SASEGT. The CDR3 DNA reads as TGTGCCAGCAGAGACAGGGGGAAGATCTTTGGCTACACCTTC. It yields the protein CASRDRGKIFGYTF.

There are many counts of this clonotype. This rearrangement joins TRBV7-2 to TRBJ2-6, with D tentatively TRBD1 or TRBD2 (5 bases each). Germline CDR1 SGHTA, CDR2 FQGNSA. The CDR3 runs 18 residues. Deletions cut 0 bases from V and 0 bases from J, with 12 bases between. CDR3 in DNA: TGTGCCAGCAGCTTAGCACGGGACGGATTCTCTGGGGCCAACGTCCTGACTTTC. It translates to CASSLARDGFSGANVLTF.

Only a few counts were recorded for this clonotype. The rearrangement uses TRBV15 and TRBJ2-5, with no clear D. The V end lost 0 bases, the J end lost 3 bases, and 11 bases lay between the germline ends. The V gene's germline CDR1 is LNHNV and CDR2 YYDKDF (reference sequence). The CDR3 contains 15 residues. DNA of the CDR3: TGTGCCACCAGCAGAGATCCACAGAGAGAAGAGACCCAGTACTTC. Protein sequence: CATSRDPQREETQYF.

This clonotype has at least ten counts. The chain has TRBV12-3 or TRBV12-4 and TRBJ2-2; D gene ambiguous. V lost 3 bases and J lost 6, with 5 bases in between. The length of the CDR3 is 12 residues. The CDR3 loop is CASSFSAGELFF. As DNA, the CDR3 is TGTGCCAGCAGTTTCTCGGCCGGGGAGCTGTTTTTT.

This clonotype has only a few counts. The chain recombines TRBV7-2 with TRBJ2-1, with 10 bases fitting TRBD2. J lost 7 bases, V lost 11 bases, and 11 bases had no gene match. From germline, CDR1 is SGHTA and CDR2 FQGNSA. This CDR3 contains 14 residues. CDR3 sequence: CADGRASGSNEQFF. The DNA for the CDR3 is TGTGCCGACGGCCGTGCTAGCGGGAGTAATGAGCAGTTCTTC.

V is TRBV5-1 and J is TRBJ2-6; D is possibly TRBD1 (6 bases). This CDR3 contains 18 residues. The V and J ends lost 5 bases and 0 bases respectively, with 18 bases between them. Germline values: CDR1 SGHRS, CDR2 YFSETQ. The CDR3 sequence: CASSYQGPPDSGANVLTF. The DNA of the CDR3 is TGCGCCAGCAGTTATCAGGGGCCTCCAGACTCTGGGGCCAACGTCCTGACTTTC.

The V and J genes are TRBV9 and TRBJ2-2, with 9 nucleotides matching TRBD1. The germline V gene encodes CDR1 SGDLS and CDR2 YYNGEE. Trimming removed 3 bases from V and 2 bases from J; junction bases left unmatched: 5. This CDR3 contains 16 residues. The CDR3 sequence: CASSGGGQGNTGELFF. The CDR3 region has the DNA TGTGCCAGCAGCGGTGGGGGACAGGGTAACACCGGGGAGCTGTTTTTT.

This clonotype showed up just a few times. The CDR3 reads CASSHGTSDEQFF. For the CDR3, the DNA is TGCGCCAGCAGCCACGGGACTAGCGATGAGCAGTTCTTC. V usage is TRBV4-3 and J usage is TRBJ2-1; the match to TRBD2 covers 10 bases. The CDR3 totals 13 residues. Germline V gene sequence: CDR1 LGHNA, CDR2 YSLEER. J gave up 8 bases and V 3 bases, and 1 base lay outside the gene matches.

This clonotype was picked up a small number of times. This chain joins TRBV5-1 and TRBJ1-1; the D gene is possibly TRBD1 (5 bases). This CDR3 has 18 amino acids. V was shortened by 0 bases and J by 4 bases, with 22 bases between the two germline ends. Germline V lookup: CDR1 SGHRS, CDR2 YFSETQ. CDR3 nucleotide sequence: TGCGCCAGCAGCTTGGACCTAGGACAAATTCGAAGTCGCACTGAAGCTTTCTTT. Its translation is CASSLDLGQIRSRTEAFF.